This TCR beta chain was captured by sequencing in a study of blood T cell repertoires in COVID-19. Study at large: The study drew acute and convalescent COVID-19 samples from the United States, Italy and Spain. Sources were T cells, B-cell-depleted T cells, or PBMCs; the material itself was cDNA or gDNA.

The CDR3 has 13 amino acids. The germline V and J ends were trimmed by 3 bases and 1 base, with 9 bases remaining between them. Germline lookup yields CDR1 SQVTM and CDR2 ANQGSEA. As originally analysed: How many nucleated cells were present was estimated from reference gene primer amplification. Here immunoSEQ multiplex PCR was the method, and the copy in TCRdb shows in-frame clones only, minus some. That table furnishes V, J and clone size, whereas the DNA furnished D and trimming. The sample holds roughly 190,000 clones, 94% seen once. The material sequenced was peripheral blood. The clonotype was recovered from a man under 40 with COVID-19, enrolled during active disease. The chain joins TRBV29-1 to TRBJ1-1; D gene uncertain. The CDR3 here is CSVDRQTNTEAFF. Here the CDR3 DNA reads TGCAGCGTTGACAGGCAGACGAACACTGAAGCTTTCTTT. Full variable domain (remainder filled in from reference TRBV29-1 and TRBJ1-1): SAVISQKPSRDICQRGTSLTIQCQVDSQVTMMFWYRQQPGQSLTLIATANQGSEATYESGFVIDKFPISRPNLTFSTLTVSNMSPEDSSIYLCSVDRQTNTEAFFGQGTRLTVV.